This is a list of T cell receptor beta chains from one sample in a study of beta chain features in type 1 diabetes. Assay: immunoSEQ multiplex PCR; the TCRdb copy retains only in-frame clones and omits some. The data hold 860,000 or so clones, with roughly 15% observed a single time. The sample taken for sequencing was naive CD4+ T cells from blood. The receptors come from a woman aged 18-35 years in good health. The CDR3 runs from the conserved cysteine through the conserved F or W. The D gene is left open where the match is weak. Not every row has a clone size; where given, it reads once, few, many or a size class.

>TRBJ2-3|NA|TRBD1|TRBV29-1
CSVPRDRGTDTQYF
TGCAGCGTACCCCGGGACAGGGGGACAGATACGCAGTATTTT
>TRBJ2-7|few|TRBD2|TRBV7-2
CASSLLLAGVYEQYF
TGTGCCAGCAGCTTATTACTAGCGGGAGTCTACGAGCAGTACTTC
>TRBJ2-1|NA|NA|TRBV9
CASSVASRGDNEQFF
TGTGCCAGCAGCGTAGCTTCAAGAGGCGACAATGAGCAGTTCTTC
>TRBJ2-3|NA|TRBD2|TRBV7-3
CASSLAGAADTQYF
TGTGCCAGCAGCCTAGCGGGAGCCGCAGATACGCAGTATTTT
>TRBJ1-1|few|NA|TRBV14
CASSQSGTEAFF
TGTGCCAGCAGCCAGTCCGGGACTGAAGCTTTCTTT
>TRBJ2-7|NA|NA|TRBV27
CASRTSGTTREQYF
TGTGCCAGCAGAACCTCCGGGACAACGAGGGAGCAGTACTTC
>TRBJ2-7|NA|TRBD1|TRBV2
CASNRGRGNYEQYF
TGTGCCAGCAATAGGGGCAGGGGGAATTACGAGCAGTACTTC
>TRBJ2-5|NA|NA|TRBV5-6
CASSSGQRETQYF
TGTGCCAGCAGCTCTGGACAGCGGGAGACCCAGTACTTC
>TRBJ1-2|NA|TRBD1|TRBV7-9
CASTRTGRGYTF
TGTGCCAGCACCCGGACAGGGCGAGGCTACACCTTC
>TRBJ2-7|NA|TRBD2|TRBV28
CASSLGLAGDSYEQYF
TGTGCCAGCAGTTTAGGACTAGCGGGGGATTCCTACGAGCAGTACTTC
>TRBJ2-7|NA|TRBD1|TRBV28
CASRGGTGDEQYF
TGTGCCAGCAGGGGTGGGACAGGGGACGAGCAGTACTTC
>TRBJ2-7|few|TRBD1|TRBV29-1
CSGLFPDRVEQYF
TGCAGCGGTCTTTTCCCGGACAGGGTCGAGCAGTACTTC
>TRBJ2-2|few|TRBD1|TRBV7-9
CASSLNFEAGGSGELFF
TGTGCCAGCAGCTTAAACTTTGAGGCAGGGGGCTCCGGGGAGCTGTTTTTT
>TRBJ2-1|few|TRBD2|TRBV19
CASSPGTSGINEQFF
TGTGCCAGTAGTCCCGGGACTAGCGGGATAAATGAGCAGTTCTTC
>TRBJ2-1|NA|TRBD2|TRBV5-1
CASSPGPWAGVGYNEQFF
TGCGCCAGCAGCCCGGGACCGTGGGCGGGAGTGGGGTACAATGAGCAGTTCTTC
>TRBJ2-5|NA|NA|TRBV18
CASSPRFLLQETQYF
TGTGCCAGCTCACCTAGGTTTCTACTCCAAGAGACCCAGTACTTC
>TRBJ2-3|few|TRBD2|TRBV7-6
CASSSGLAGESDTQYF
TGTGCCAGCAGCTCTGGACTAGCGGGAGAATCGGATACGCAGTATTTT
>TRBJ1-5|NA|TRBD1|TRBV6-5
CASSRTGGRDQPQHF
TGTGCCAGCAGCCGTACAGGGGGCAGGGATCAGCCCCAGCATTTT
>TRBJ2-5|few|NA|TRBV7-2
CASSLHLRAVQETQYF
TGTGCCAGCAGCTTACATTTGAGAGCGGTTCAAGAGACCCAGTACTTC
>TRBJ2-1|few|NA|TRBV11-2
CASSPRPERGIEQFF
TGTGCCAGCAGCCCAAGACCCGAACGGGGGATTGAGCAGTTCTTC
>TRBJ2-2|NA|TRBD2|TRBV5-1
CASSLAGANTGELFF
TGCGCCAGCAGCTTAGCGGGAGCGAACACCGGGGAGCTGTTTTTT
>TRBJ2-3|few|NA|TRBV9
CASSAPTDTQYF
TGTGCCAGCAGCGCCCCCACAGATACGCAGTATTTT
>TRBJ2-7|NA|NA|TRBV21-1
CASSNRRPGLAYF
TGTGCCAGCAGCAATCGACGACCGGGACTAGCGTACTTC
>TRBJ2-2|few|NA|TRBV10-3
CAIRGGNTGELFF
TGTGCCATCCGTGGGGGCAACACCGGGGAGCTGTTTTTT
>TRBJ2-1|NA|TRBD2|TRBV18
CATLGLAGNNNEQFF
TGTGCCACCCTGGGACTAGCGGGGAACAACAATGAGCAGTTCTTC
>TRBJ2-1|few|TRBD2|TRBV7-9
CASSFPGLGSSYNEQFF
TGTGCCAGCAGCTTCCCGGGACTAGGGAGCTCCTACAATGAGCAGTTCTTC
>TRBJ2-2|NA|TRBD2|TRBV6-6
CASSLAGGVSGELFF
TGTGCCAGCAGTTTAGCGGGAGGGGTCAGCGGGGAGCTGTTTTTT
>TRBJ2-7|NA|TRBD2|TRBV28
CASSFRTSGPNSYEQYF
TGTGCCAGCAGTTTCAGGACTAGCGGGCCCAACTCCTACGAGCAGTACTTC
>TRBJ2-5|few|NA|TRBV2
CASSEEWGYQETQYF
TGTGCCAGCAGTGAAGAGTGGGGGTACCAAGAGACCCAGTACTTC
>TRBJ2-7|NA|TRBD1|TRBV29-1
CSVDPGQGSYEQYF
TGCAGCGTTGATCCGGGACAGGGCTCCTACGAGCAGTACTTC
>TRBJ1-2|NA|NA|TRBV4-2
CASSQDGPKDFYYGYTF
TGTGCCAGCAGCCAAGATGGACCGAAGGACTTCTACTATGGCTACACCTTC
>TRBJ1-2|few|NA|TRBV4-2
CASSQAEGVGYTF
TGTGCCAGCAGCCAAGCGGAGGGAGTTGGCTACACCTTC
>TRBJ1-4|NA|NA|TRBV9
CASSPHDSLHEKLFF
TGTGCCAGCAGCCCTCACGACAGTTTGCACGAAAAACTGTTTTTT
>TRBJ2-7|few|NA|TRBV25-1
CASSWGSLDEQYF
TGTGCCAGCAGTTGGGGGTCTCTGGACGAGCAGTACTTC
>TRBJ2-5|NA|NA|TRBV9
CASSVVAHGQETQYF
TGTGCCAGCAGCGTAGTTGCGCATGGCCAAGAGACCCAGTACTTC
>TRBJ2-5|NA|NA|TRBV11-2
CASSLGGSRETQYF
TGTGCCAGCAGCTTAGGGGGCTCGAGGGAGACCCAGTACTTC
>TRBJ1-3|NA|TRBD1|TRBV7-2
CASRTTGLAGNTIYF
TGTGCCAGCAGGACGACAGGGTTGGCTGGAAACACCATATATTTT
>TRBJ2-3|few|NA|TRBV14
CASSHTRGTQQYF
TGTGCCAGCAGCCACACCCGAGGGACTCAGCAGTATTTT
>TRBJ1-4|NA|NA|TRBV6-5
CASSYSGLHEKLFF
TGTGCCAGCAGTTACTCAGGGCTGCATGAAAAACTGTTTTTT
>TRBJ2-7|NA|NA|TRBV7-2
CASSFGGHSYEQYF
TGTGCCAGCAGCTTTGGTGGGCATTCCTACGAGCAGTACTTC
>TRBJ2-1|NA|NA|TRBV28
CASRGVLQFF
TGTGCCAGCAGGGGGGTGTTGCAGTTCTTC
>TRBJ2-3|few|NA|TRBV4-2
CASSQDKMETQYF
TGTGCCAGCAGCCAAGATAAGATGGAAACGCAGTATTTT
>TRBJ2-3|NA|NA|TRBV4-2
CASSQYRAATDTQYF
TGTGCCAGCAGCCAATACAGAGCGGCCACAGATACGCAGTATTTT
>TRBJ1-3|NA|NA|TRBV5-4
CASSLDVGTGNTIYF
TGTGCCAGCAGCTTGGATGTGGGGACTGGAAACACCATATATTTT
>TRBJ2-1|NA|TRBD2|TRBV19
CASSSALAGGNEQFF
TGTGCCAGTAGTTCTGCACTAGCGGGTGGCAATGAGCAGTTCTTC
>TRBJ2-7|few|NA|TRBV19
CASSQLDRLNEQYF
TGTGCCAGTAGCCAGTTGGACAGACTCAACGAGCAGTACTTC
>TRBJ2-1|NA|NA|TRBV19
CASSIAGALQFF
TGTGCCAGTAGTATCGCCGGAGCCCTACAGTTCTTC